This T cell receptor (beta chain) was recorded in a study of beta chain features in type 1 diabetes. A single heparinised blood sample, averaging approximately 100 mL, was obtained per donor. The isolated RNA, all of it, was reverse transcribed, so expressed TCRB transcripts were what got sequenced. Roughly 3.4 million reads were obtained on average from naive, central memory and regulatory T cell samples. The table came from immunoSEQ multiplex PCR; TCRdb's copy has only in-frame clones and leaves some out. The sample includes 120,000 to 150,000 clones, about 13% of them seen just once. Findings of the study overall: Compared to healthy donors, patients appeared to have naive, central memory and Treg TCRB repertoires that were more alike. There was a moderate but significant shortening of TCRB CDR3s in all four CD4+ subsets of Type 1 diabetes patients.

To note about this clone: What it binds is unknown.

The source material was central memory CD4+ T cells from blood. The receptor was derived from a man aged 18 to 35 with type 1 diabetes.

The CDR3 is CASSPWQETQYF. The CDR3 DNA reads TGTGCCAGCAGCCCTTGGCAAGAGACCCAGTACTTC. The V gene is TRBV7-2, the J gene TRBJ2-5; D is uncertain. Germline CDR1 and CDR2: SGHTA and FQGNSA. The CDR3 loop spans 12 amino acids. Trimming cost V 5 bases and J 2 bases, with 6 bases left between them.